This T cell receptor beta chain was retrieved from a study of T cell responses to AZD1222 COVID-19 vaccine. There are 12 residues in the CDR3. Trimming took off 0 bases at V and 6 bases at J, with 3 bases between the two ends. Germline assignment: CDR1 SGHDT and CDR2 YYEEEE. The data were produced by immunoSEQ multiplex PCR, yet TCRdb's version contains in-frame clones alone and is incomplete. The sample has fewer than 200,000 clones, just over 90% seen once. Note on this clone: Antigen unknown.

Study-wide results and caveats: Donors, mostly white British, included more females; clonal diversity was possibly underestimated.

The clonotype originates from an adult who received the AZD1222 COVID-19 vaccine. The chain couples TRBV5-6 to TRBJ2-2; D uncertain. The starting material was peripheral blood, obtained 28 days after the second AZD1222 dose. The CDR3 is CASSLEAGELFF. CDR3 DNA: TGTGCCAGCAGCTTGGAAGCCGGGGAGCTGTTTTTT.